This entry concerns a single T cell receptor (beta chain). The cohort comprised adults aged 18 to 89 years residing in some 24 US areas. Categorization into cohorts depended on clinical history that participants reported. This sample is drawn from a study of blood T cell repertoires in COVID-19. Across the study: Whether acute or convalescent, the COVID-19 samples came from the United States, Italy and Spain. Sample material is recorded as cDNA or gDNA derived from T cells, B-cell-depleted T cells, or PBMCs.

Profiled with immunoSEQ multiplex PCR; TCRdb holds only in-frame clones, not every one. In the table there are about 210,000 clones, around 86% of which are singletons. This TCR was recovered from a man aged 25 to 40 in a cohort exposed to, infected with or recovered from COVID-19 (not recorded which). The source material was PBMCs or T cells enriched from blood (not recorded which).

CDR3 protein: CASSSPTGGYRNTEAFF. CDR3 sequence (DNA): TGTGCCAGCAGCTCTCCCACAGGGGGCTATAGGAACACTGAAGCTTTCTTT. J is TRBJ1-1 and V is TRBV11-2; 9 positions match TRBD1. The CDR3 has 17 residues. CDR1 SGHAT and CDR2 FQNNGV come from the germline V gene. Germline trimming cut 4 bases from V and 1 base from J; bases unmatched to any gene: 10.